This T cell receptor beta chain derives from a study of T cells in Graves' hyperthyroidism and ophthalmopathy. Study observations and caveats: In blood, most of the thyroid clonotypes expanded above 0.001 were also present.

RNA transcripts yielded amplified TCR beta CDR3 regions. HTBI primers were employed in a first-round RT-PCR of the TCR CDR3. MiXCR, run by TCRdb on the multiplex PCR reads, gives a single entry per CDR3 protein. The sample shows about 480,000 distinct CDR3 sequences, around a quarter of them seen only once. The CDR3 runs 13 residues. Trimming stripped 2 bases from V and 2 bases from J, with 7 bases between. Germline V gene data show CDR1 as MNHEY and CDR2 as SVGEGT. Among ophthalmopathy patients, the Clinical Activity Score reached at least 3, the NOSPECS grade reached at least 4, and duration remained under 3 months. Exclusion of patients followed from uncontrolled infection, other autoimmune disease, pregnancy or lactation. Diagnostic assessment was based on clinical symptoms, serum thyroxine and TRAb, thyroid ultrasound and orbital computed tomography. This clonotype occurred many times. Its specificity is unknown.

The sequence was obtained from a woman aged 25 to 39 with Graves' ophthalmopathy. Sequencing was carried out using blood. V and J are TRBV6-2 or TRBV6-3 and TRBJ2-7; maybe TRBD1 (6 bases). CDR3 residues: CASSYRDTYEQYF. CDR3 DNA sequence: TGTGCCAGCAGTTACCGGGACACCTACGAGCAGTACTTC.